A single sample gave rise to the 3 T cell receptor beta chains below, sequenced in a study of blood T cells in healthy people across ages. The second PCR ran about 6 to 12 cycles with a sample-barcoded 5' primer and J-beta primers. MiXCR was run by TCRdb on the 5' RACE reads, yielding one entry per CDR3 protein. The sample lists around 800,000 distinct CDR3 sequences; around 25% were seen once. This sample also appeared in a second study, on T cells of mothers and their children.

The sample consisted of blood. These receptors all come from a boy aged 10-17 years in good health.

The table lists this clonotype with a few counts. The V call is TRBV7-9, the J call TRBJ2-7; D perhaps matches TRBD2 (7 bases). Germline CDR1 is SEHNR and CDR2 is FQNEAQ (reference sequence). Between the trimmed V and J ends, which lost 8 bases and 5 bases, there was a span of 10 bases. This CDR3 is 11 amino acids long. CDR3 DNA sequence: TGTGCCAGCCGGGGGGCTCACGAGCAGTACTTC. The encoded protein is CASRGAHEQYF.

J is TRBJ2-3 and V is TRBV12-3 or TRBV12-4; tentatively, D is TRBD1 (6 bases). The CDR3 length is 13 residues. Trimming took off 8 bases at V and 3 bases at J, with 12 bases between the two ends. The CDR3 spells CASLGQITDTQYF. The CDR3 DNA sequence: TGTGCCAGCCTTGGACAGATAACAGATACGCAGTATTTT.

The rearrangement uses TRBV28 and TRBJ2-5; TRBD2 agrees at 9 bases. The J call could be wrong; TRBJ2-7 is a better fit for the DNA end. The germline CDR1 and CDR2 sequences are MDHEN and SYDVKM. The CDR3 length is 16 residues. CDR3 sequence: CASKRSGGLSSYEQYF. The CDR3 DNA sequence: TGTGCCAGCAAGCGTAGCGGGGGCCTTAGCTCCTACGAGCAGTACTTC.